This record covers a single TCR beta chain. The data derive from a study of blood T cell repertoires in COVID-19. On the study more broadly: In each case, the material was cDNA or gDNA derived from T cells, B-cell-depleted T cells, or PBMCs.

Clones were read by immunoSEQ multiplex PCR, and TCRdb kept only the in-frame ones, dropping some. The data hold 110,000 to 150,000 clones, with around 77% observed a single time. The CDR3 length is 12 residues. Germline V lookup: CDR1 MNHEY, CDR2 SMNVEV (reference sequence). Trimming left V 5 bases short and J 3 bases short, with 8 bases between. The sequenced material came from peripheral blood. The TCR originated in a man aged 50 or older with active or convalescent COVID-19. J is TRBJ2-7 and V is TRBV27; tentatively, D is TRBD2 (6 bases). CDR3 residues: CASSPDYYEQYF. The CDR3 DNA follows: TGTGCCAGCAGTCCGGACTACTACGAGCAGTACTTC.